The rows below give T cell receptor beta chains drawn from one sample of a study of CD4 T cells in relation to SARS-CoV-2 and coronaviruses. Here immunoSEQ multiplex PCR was the method, and the copy in TCRdb shows in-frame clones only, minus some. The sample records 58,000 or so clones, around 90% being singletons. Source material: naive CD4+ T cells from PBMCs. Receptors were obtained from an adult with COVID-19. Each CDR3 is given without its conserved first and last residue.

CDR3 length	V gene	J gene	CDR3 protein
12	TRBV7-9	TRBJ2-1	ASSLAGQYNEQF
13	TRBV24-1	TRBJ2-3	ATSAINNRGTTQY
16	TRBV28	TRBJ2-3	ASSLYPGQKAFTDTQY
12	TRBV19	TRBJ2-1	ASSIVRSSNEQF
13	TRBV6-5	TRBJ2-7	ASRKETGASYEQY
13	TRBV11-2	TRBJ2-5	ATKGIRGRLETQY
15	TRBV6-1	TRBJ1-5	ASSENPGRAGNQPQH
16	TRBV4-2	TRBJ2-3	ASSQESLLAGGEDTQY
14	TRBV7-8	TRBJ1-6	ASSLTLQASNSPLH
13	TRBV30	TRBJ2-5	AWSVGASGRETQY
15	TRBV28	TRBJ1-2	ASSPYGGRMSGYGYT
11	TRBV2	TRBJ2-3	ASGTENTDTQY
12	TRBV30	TRBJ2-7	AWRSASGSYEQY
13	TRBV18	TRBJ2-1	ASSPSLNAYNEQF
11	TRBV9	TRBJ2-1	ASSVGTYNEQF
12	TRBV6-6	TRBJ2-3	ASSYVGRADTQY
13	TRBV5-1	TRBJ2-1	ASSRTSDSYNEQF
13	TRBV9	TRBJ2-3	ASSVGLIGTDTQY
16	TRBV7-2	TRBJ2-1	ASSLRGFFRIEYNEQF
13	TRBV6-5	TRBJ2-3	ASPPEGLSTDTQY
12	TRBV24-1	TRBJ2-1	ATPPGTRYNEQF
14	TRBV28	TRBJ1-2	ASSHLPGSLNYGYT
13	TRBV30	TRBJ1-6	AWTPDSTYNSPLH
13	TRBV18	TRBJ2-7	ASSPGTSGGFWQY
13	TRBV5-1	TRBJ2-3	ASSLNLAGADTQY
13	TRBV10-3	TRBJ1-6	AISVRTGFDSPLH
15	TRBV18	TRBJ2-3	ASSPSFSGTNTDTQY
12	TRBV30	TRBJ1-1	AWSVRVMDTEAF
14	TRBV5-4	TRBJ2-7	ASRQQGAQSPYEQY
16	TRBV6-6	TRBJ2-1	ASSPTPGQGAPDYEQF
10	TRBV28	TRBJ1-2	ASRQGLDGYT
13	TRBV11-2	TRBJ2-1	ASSTGTSGFNEQF
14	TRBV19	TRBJ2-4	ASSMTGGATKNIQY
10	TRBV29-1	TRBJ1-4	SVGQGLEKLF
12	TRBV7-2	TRBJ1-1	ASRPGGGFTEAF
19	TRBV24-1	TRBJ2-3	ATSDRGGTASGRASADTQY
13	TRBV2	TRBJ2-7	ASSPPEGIAYEQY
11	TRBV7-8	TRBJ1-2	ASSLFSTGGYT
10	TRBV21-1	TRBJ2-3	ASSGSPDTQY
14	TRBV7-2	TRBJ2-7	ASSLAGTTNIYEQY
13	TRBV6-2/TRBV6-3	TRBJ2-4	ASSYRSLAKNIQY
13	TRBV2	TRBJ1-2	ASSVLTGLGGGYT
12	TRBV27	TRBJ2-7	ASSFTGDHNEQY
15	TRBV5-1	TRBJ2-7	ASSFGRGVRNSYEQY
10	TRBV24-1	TRBJ2-1	ATTTGVGEQF
12	TRBV18	TRBJ1-1	ASSPPYTNTEAF
13	TRBV10-3	TRBJ1-6	AISRGNSYNSPLH
10	TRBV9	TRBJ1-1	ASSVVTDEAF
14	TRBV6-1	TRBJ2-5	ASSEALFRGAMTQY
14	TRBV4-2	TRBJ2-3	ASSTPLWTHTDTQY
12	TRBV5-1	TRBJ2-5	ASSLETARETQY
11	TRBV6-5	TRBJ1-2	ATTRRWNYGYT
12	TRBV10-3	TRBJ2-2	AVQGALISGELF